Listed below are T cell receptor beta chains from one sample, sequenced in a study of blood T cell repertoires in COVID-19. Sequencing used immunoSEQ multiplex PCR; TCRdb keeps in-frame clones, though not all of them. The sample lists roughly 17,000 clones; 85% to 95% were seen once. The sample was peripheral blood. Receptors were obtained from a human donor in a cohort sampled during active COVID-19. The CDR3 runs from the conserved cysteine through the conserved F or W. The D gene is left open where the match is weak. Size values are once, few and many counts, or a class for expanded clones, and some rows have none.

D gene: TRBD2
J gene: TRBJ2-3
clone size: once
V gene: TRBV7-2
CDR3 protein: CASSVNPSGRGGDTQYF
CDR3 DNA: TGTGCCAGCAGCGTCAACCCGAGCGGGAGGGGAGGAGATACGCAGTATTTT

D gene: NA
J gene: TRBJ1-3
clone size: NA
V gene: TRBV9
CDR3 protein: CASSEEGGHSGNTIYF
CDR3 DNA: TGTGCCAGCAGCGAAGAGGGGGGGCACTCTGGAAACACCATATATTTT

D gene: TRBD2
J gene: TRBJ2-1
clone size: NA
V gene: TRBV11-2
CDR3 protein: CASSREVAGLAGFEQFF
CDR3 DNA: TGTGCCAGCAGCCGAGAGGTAGCGGGACTAGCGGGATTTGAGCAGTTCTTC

D gene: TRBD2
J gene: TRBJ2-1
clone size: NA
V gene: TRBV5-7
CDR3 protein: CASSHGTSGSPFPANEQFF
CDR3 DNA: TGTGCCAGCAGCCACGGGACTAGCGGGAGCCCTTTTCCAGCCAATGAGCAGTTCTTC

D gene: TRBD1
J gene: TRBJ1-4
clone size: NA
V gene: TRBV30
CDR3 protein: CAWQTGPNEKLFF
CDR3 DNA: TGTGCCTGGCAGACAGGGCCTAATGAAAAACTGTTTTTT

D gene: TRBD2
J gene: TRBJ2-1
clone size: NA
V gene: TRBV11-2
CDR3 protein: CASSLPMGLAGGYNEQFF
CDR3 DNA: TGTGCCAGCAGCTTACCCATGGGACTAGCGGGGGGGTACAATGAGCAGTTCTTC

D gene: NA
J gene: TRBJ1-1
clone size: NA
V gene: TRBV27
CDR3 protein: CASSLTGTTEAFF
CDR3 DNA: TGTGCCAGCAGTTTAACAGGGACCACTGAAGCTTTCTTT

D gene: NA
J gene: TRBJ2-1
clone size: NA
V gene: TRBV11-2
CDR3 protein: CASSFVRGSDHNEQFF
CDR3 DNA: TGTGCCAGCAGCTTCGTTCGGGGGTCGGACCACAATGAGCAGTTCTTC

D gene: TRBD1
J gene: TRBJ1-3
clone size: NA
V gene: TRBV5-4
CDR3 protein: CASSPTGAGNTIYF
CDR3 DNA: TGTGCCAGCAGCCCGACAGGGGCTGGAAACACCATATATTTT

D gene: NA
J gene: TRBJ2-7
clone size: NA
V gene: TRBV11-2
CDR3 protein: CASSLDRAYEQYF
CDR3 DNA: TGTGCCAGCAGCTTAGACAGGGCTTACGAGCAGTACTTC

D gene: NA
J gene: TRBJ1-5
clone size: NA
V gene: TRBV5-8
CDR3 protein: CASSRSPGGGQPQHF
CDR3 DNA: TGTGCCAGCAGCCGGTCCCCGGGGGGGGGTCAGCCCCAGCATTTT

D gene: TRBD2
J gene: TRBJ2-7
clone size: NA
V gene: TRBV6-5
CDR3 protein: CASSPPGVAGEQYF
CDR3 DNA: TGTGCCAGCAGCCCCCCCGGGGTAGCGGGGGAGCAGTACTTC

D gene: TRBD2
J gene: TRBJ2-7
clone size: NA
V gene: TRBV10-3
CDR3 protein: CAISEGIAGTPLKQYF
CDR3 DNA: TGTGCCATCAGTGAGGGCATAGCGGGAACCCCCCTCAAGCAGTACTTC

D gene: TRBD2
J gene: TRBJ2-3
clone size: NA
V gene: TRBV6-1
CDR3 protein: CASSELAGGPDTQYF
CDR3 DNA: TGTGCCAGCAGTGAACTAGCGGGGGGGCCAGATACGCAGTATTTT

D gene: NA
J gene: TRBJ1-4
clone size: NA
V gene: TRBV15
CDR3 protein: CATSPAGTRKLFF
CDR3 DNA: TGTGCCACCAGCCCCGCGGGAACCCGAAAACTGTTTTTT

D gene: NA
J gene: TRBJ2-7
clone size: NA
V gene: TRBV19
CDR3 protein: CASSIGGAEQYF
CDR3 DNA: TGTGCCAGTAGTATAGGGGGAGCCGAGCAGTACTTC

D gene: NA
J gene: TRBJ2-7
clone size: once
V gene: TRBV7-2
CDR3 protein: CASSLQALYEQYF
CDR3 DNA: TGTGCCAGCAGCTTACAGGCTCTCTACGAGCAGTACTTC

D gene: NA
J gene: TRBJ2-7
clone size: NA
V gene: TRBV6-2/TRBV6-3
CDR3 protein: CASSIPPEEQYF
CDR3 DNA: TGTGCCAGCAGCATCCCCCCTGAGGAGCAGTACTTC

D gene: TRBD1
J gene: TRBJ2-7
clone size: NA
V gene: TRBV15
CDR3 protein: CATSRDGEGALYEQYF
CDR3 DNA: TGTGCCACCAGCAGAGATGGAGAGGGGGCCCTCTACGAGCAGTACTTC

D gene: TRBD2
J gene: TRBJ2-3
clone size: NA
V gene: TRBV27
CDR3 protein: CASCPAWTSGTDTQYF
CDR3 DNA: TGTGCCAGCTGTCCTGCATGGACTAGCGGCACAGATACGCAGTATTTT

D gene: TRBD1
J gene: TRBJ1-2
clone size: NA
V gene: TRBV29-1
CDR3 protein: CSVEEDRGYTF
CDR3 DNA: TGCAGCGTTGAAGAGGACAGGGGCTACACCTTC

D gene: NA
J gene: TRBJ1-6
clone size: NA
V gene: TRBV7-2
CDR3 protein: CASSLRPATELISPLHF
CDR3 DNA: TGTGCCAGCAGCTTACGACCGGCAACAGAACTCATTTCACCCCTCCACTTT

D gene: NA
J gene: TRBJ2-5
clone size: NA
V gene: TRBV27
CDR3 protein: CASSLYPASRQETQYF
CDR3 DNA: TGTGCCAGCAGTTTATACCCGGCTAGCCGCCAAGAGACCCAGTACTTC

D gene: NA
J gene: TRBJ2-7
clone size: NA
V gene: TRBV19
CDR3 protein: CASSIDRGYEQYF
CDR3 DNA: TGTGCCAGTAGTATAGACAGAGGCTACGAGCAGTACTTC

D gene: TRBD2
J gene: TRBJ2-1
clone size: NA
V gene: TRBV12-3/TRBV12-4
CDR3 protein: CASAVASGNEQFF
CDR3 DNA: TGTGCCAGCGCGGTCGCTAGCGGCAATGAGCAGTTCTTC

D gene: TRBD2
J gene: TRBJ2-7
clone size: NA
V gene: TRBV28
CDR3 protein: CASSSPAGDRETYEQYF
CDR3 DNA: TGTGCCAGCAGTTCCCCAGCGGGAGATAGGGAAACCTACGAGCAGTACTTC

D gene: TRBD1
J gene: TRBJ1-2
clone size: NA
V gene: TRBV19
CDR3 protein: CASSIPDDRVDGYTF
CDR3 DNA: TGTGCCAGTAGTATTCCGGACGACAGGGTGGATGGCTACACCTTC

D gene: TRBD1
J gene: TRBJ1-2
clone size: NA
V gene: TRBV11-2
CDR3 protein: CASSLGTGPYGYTF
CDR3 DNA: TGTGCCAGCAGCTTAGGGACAGGGCCTTATGGCTACACCTTC

D gene: NA
J gene: TRBJ2-5
clone size: NA
V gene: TRBV11-2
CDR3 protein: CASSQRAGEETQYF
CDR3 DNA: TGTGCCAGCAGCCAAAGGGCAGGGGAAGAGACCCAGTACTTC

D gene: NA
J gene: TRBJ1-1
clone size: NA
V gene: TRBV7-2
CDR3 protein: CASSWTWNTEAFF
CDR3 DNA: TGTGCCAGCAGCTGGACATGGAACACTGAAGCTTTCTTT

D gene: NA
J gene: TRBJ2-5
clone size: NA
V gene: TRBV7-8
CDR3 protein: CASSQGHQETQYF
CDR3 DNA: TGTGCCAGCAGCCAGGGACATCAAGAGACCCAGTACTTC

D gene: NA
J gene: TRBJ2-7
clone size: NA
V gene: TRBV7-8
CDR3 protein: CASRSQGTEQYF
CDR3 DNA: TGTGCCAGCAGATCACAGGGTACCGAGCAGTACTTC

D gene: NA
J gene: TRBJ2-5
clone size: NA
V gene: TRBV10-1
CDR3 protein: CASTKTTYQETQYF
CDR3 DNA: TGCGCCAGCACGAAAACAACGTACCAAGAGACCCAGTACTTC

D gene: NA
J gene: TRBJ1-1
clone size: once
V gene: TRBV25-1
CDR3 protein: CASSDRGSPEAFF
CDR3 DNA: TGTGCCAGCAGTGATAGGGGCAGTCCGGAAGCTTTCTTT

D gene: TRBD2
J gene: TRBJ2-3
clone size: NA
V gene: TRBV7-9
CDR3 protein: CASSLWASGSVLRRDTQYF
CDR3 DNA: TGTGCCAGCAGCCTCTGGGCTAGCGGGTCGGTATTACGACGCGATACGCAGTATTTT

D gene: TRBD2
J gene: TRBJ2-7
clone size: NA
V gene: TRBV13
CDR3 protein: CVSSRGGAVNEQYF
CDR3 DNA: TGTGTCAGCAGCCGCGGGGGGGCAGTCAACGAGCAGTACTTC

D gene: NA
J gene: TRBJ1-1
clone size: NA
V gene: TRBV6-2/TRBV6-3
CDR3 protein: CASSYQELNTEAFF
CDR3 DNA: TGTGCCAGCAGTTATCAGGAACTGAACACTGAAGCTTTCTTT

D gene: NA
J gene: TRBJ2-7
clone size: NA
V gene: TRBV28
CDR3 protein: CASSFRGSYEQYF
CDR3 DNA: TGTGCCAGCAGTTTCAGGGGCTCCTACGAGCAGTACTTC

D gene: TRBD1
J gene: TRBJ1-3
clone size: NA
V gene: TRBV7-2
CDR3 protein: CASSWGTGSNTIYF
CDR3 DNA: TGTGCCAGCAGCTGGGGGACAGGGTCCAACACCATATATTTT

D gene: NA
J gene: TRBJ1-5
clone size: NA
V gene: TRBV19
CDR3 protein: CASSFQGKNQPQHF
CDR3 DNA: TGTGCCAGTAGTTTCCAGGGAAAGAATCAGCCCCAGCATTTT

D gene: NA
J gene: TRBJ1-1
clone size: NA
V gene: TRBV29-1
CDR3 protein: CSSSTSYTGYTEAFF
CDR3 DNA: TGCAGCTCCTCAACTTCTTATACAGGATACACTGAAGCTTTCTTT

D gene: NA
J gene: TRBJ2-3
clone size: NA
V gene: TRBV19
CDR3 protein: CASSIQGGSTDTQYF
CDR3 DNA: TGTGCCAGTAGTATACAGGGGGGAAGCACAGATACGCAGTATTTT

D gene: TRBD1
J gene: TRBJ2-7
clone size: NA
V gene: TRBV10-3
CDR3 protein: CAINGQGGREQYF
CDR3 DNA: TGTGCCATCAACGGACAGGGAGGACGCGAGCAGTACTTC

D gene: NA
J gene: TRBJ2-6
clone size: NA
V gene: TRBV6-5
CDR3 protein: CASTQDSGANVLTF
CDR3 DNA: TGTGCCAGCACACAGGACTCTGGGGCCAACGTCCTGACTTTC

D gene: NA
J gene: TRBJ1-6
clone size: NA
V gene: TRBV9
CDR3 protein: CASSGAGGTYNSPLHF
CDR3 DNA: TGTGCCAGCAGCGGGGCGGGGGGCACCTATAATTCACCCCTCCACTTT

D gene: NA
J gene: TRBJ1-6
clone size: NA
V gene: TRBV30
CDR3 protein: CAWGRGSPLHF
CDR3 DNA: TGTGCCTGGGGAAGGGGGTCACCCCTCCACTTT

D gene: TRBD1
J gene: TRBJ1-5
clone size: once
V gene: TRBV4-1
CDR3 protein: CASSAGPGGGNQPQHF
CDR3 DNA: TGCGCCAGCAGCGCGGGCCCAGGGGGCGGCAATCAGCCCCAGCATTTT

D gene: NA
J gene: TRBJ1-6
clone size: NA
V gene: TRBV6-5
CDR3 protein: CASSYSTAGSFFHF
CDR3 DNA: TGTGCCAGCAGTTACTCGACAGCGGGGTCCTTCTTCCACTTT

D gene: NA
J gene: TRBJ2-7
clone size: NA
V gene: TRBV4-3
CDR3 protein: CASSQERDTNYEQYF
CDR3 DNA: TGCGCCAGCAGCCAAGAGAGAGACACCAACTACGAGCAGTACTTC

D gene: NA
J gene: TRBJ2-7
clone size: NA
V gene: TRBV6-5
CDR3 protein: CASGAGYEQYF
CDR3 DNA: TGTGCCAGCGGGGCTGGCTACGAGCAGTACTTC

D gene: NA
J gene: TRBJ2-3
clone size: NA
V gene: TRBV2
CDR3 protein: CASSEGQALTDTQYF
CDR3 DNA: TGTGCCAGCAGTGAAGGACAGGCCCTCACAGATACGCAGTATTTT

D gene: NA
J gene: TRBJ2-3
clone size: NA
V gene: TRBV6-6
CDR3 protein: CASSYSTRGTTDTQYF
CDR3 DNA: TGTGCCAGCAGTTACTCGACACGGGGAACCACAGATACGCAGTATTTT

D gene: TRBD2
J gene: TRBJ2-7
clone size: NA
V gene: TRBV7-2
CDR3 protein: CASSFLGLAGYEQYF
CDR3 DNA: TGTGCCAGCAGCTTCTTGGGACTAGCGGGGTATGAGCAGTACTTC

D gene: TRBD1
J gene: TRBJ1-6
clone size: NA
V gene: TRBV9
CDR3 protein: CASSPAGGTNSPLHF
CDR3 DNA: TGTGCCAGCAGCCCAGCAGGGGGCACGAATTCACCCCTCCACTTT

D gene: TRBD1
J gene: TRBJ1-2
clone size: NA
V gene: TRBV7-9
CDR3 protein: CASSHGQGVGYTF
CDR3 DNA: TGTGCCAGCAGCCATGGACAGGGGGTAGGCTACACCTTC

D gene: NA
J gene: TRBJ2-1
clone size: NA
V gene: TRBV27
CDR3 protein: CASSDPRSYKYNEQFF
CDR3 DNA: TGTGCCAGCAGCGACCCTAGGTCTTATAAGTACAATGAGCAGTTCTTC

D gene: NA
J gene: TRBJ1-6
clone size: NA
V gene: TRBV7-8
CDR3 protein: CASSLWGHRNSPLHF
CDR3 DNA: TGTGCCAGCAGCTTATGGGGACATCGTAATTCACCCCTCCACTTT